The text below deals with one TCR beta chain. As handled by the study authors: Using reference gene primer amplification, nucleated cell counts were estimated. Some clones are missing from TCRdb's copy, which holds only in-frame ones; the method was immunoSEQ multiplex PCR. V and J calls and clone size follow that table, whereas D and trimming were derived from the DNA. The data contain 120,000 or so clones, 84% of them singletons. The sample belongs to a study of blood T cell repertoires in COVID-19. Study-wide background: Both acute and convalescent COVID-19 samples were obtained from the United States, Italy and Spain.

Those enrolled, adults aged 18 to 89 years, came from 25 or so US areas. Before being deemed recovered, Cohort 3 donors had two negative PCRs, clearance, or symptom resolution. Trimming removed 4 bases at V and 2 bases at J, with 16 bases between. The germline gives CDR1 SGHKS, CDR2 YYEKEE (reference sequence). The CDR3 is made up of 15 amino acids. V is TRBV5-5 and J is TRBJ2-7; a possible D gene is TRBD2 (6 bases). This clonotype was obtained from a woman aged 30 to 39 who had recovered from COVID-19. The sequenced material came from PBMCs or T cells enriched from blood (not recorded which). CDR3: CASSPEPGVTYEQYF. The CDR3 DNA sequence: TGTGCCAGCAGCCCGGAACCGGGAGTGACCTACGAGCAGTACTTC.